The 32 T cell receptor beta chains presented below share a single source sample, sequenced in a study of cytomegalovirus exposure and HLA in healthy donors. It was with 60 Vbeta and 13 Jbeta primers that the PCR ran. Data came from immunoSEQ multiplex PCR; TCRdb stores just in-frame clones and leaves some out. The data contain 83,000 or so clones, roughly 81% of them seen just once; the ten biggest clones take up under 2%. The sequenced material came from PBMCs. These receptors originate from a woman aged 25 to 39 in good health and CMV-seronegative.

The chain has TRBV9 and TRBJ2-5; 8 nucleotides match TRBD1. CDR1 and CDR2 from the germline V gene are SGDLS and YYNGEE. V shed 1 base and J 5 bases; nucleotides not matched to a gene: 13. CDR3 size: 17 residues. CDR3 region: CASSVSSSGGLWETQYF. The CDR3 nucleotides are TGTGCCAGCAGCGTATCAAGTTCAGGGGGCCTTTGGGAGACCCAGTACTTC. Drawing the rest from reference TRBV9 and TRBJ2-5, the complete variable domain is DSGVTQTPKHLITATGQRVTLRCSPRSGDLSVYWYQQSLDQGLQFLIQYYNGEERAKGNILERFSAQQFPDLHSELNLSSLELGDSALYFCASSVSSSGGLWETQYFGPGTRLLVL.

The rearrangement links TRBV28 to TRBJ2-2; no clear D gene. Germline loops: CDR1 MDHEN, CDR2 SYDVKM. The CDR3 has 14 amino acids. Trimming took 3 bases from V and 8 from J, leaving 13 bases between them. The CDR3 protein is CASSLTSVGGELFF. CDR3 coding DNA: TGTGCCAGCAGTTTGACTTCCGTTGGGGGGGAGCTGTTTTTT.

This clone has a handful of counts. The chain combines TRBV5-1 with TRBJ2-7; D is undetermined. Trimming cost V 0 bases and J 1 base, with 5 bases left between them. The CDR3 runs to 13 residues. Germline CDR1 and CDR2: SGHRS and YFSETQ. Here the CDR3 DNA reads TGCGCCAGCAGCTTGGACAAATCCTACGAGCAGTACTTC. Translated: CASSLDKSYEQYF.

The chain employs TRBV5-1 and TRBJ2-3, with 12 bases fitting TRBD2. This CDR3 contains 16 residues. V lost 4 bases and J lost 2; bases outside the gene matches: 5. CDR1 SGHRS and CDR2 YFSETQ come from the germline V gene. For the CDR3, the DNA is TGCGCCAGCAGCCCCGGACTAGCGGGACTCACAGATACGCAGTATTTT. Translated, it gives CASSPGLAGLTDTQYF.

The CDR3 sequence: CASSFISSAIQETQYF. The CDR3 DNA reads as TGTGCCAGCAGCTTTATTTCTAGCGCCATCCAAGAGACCCAGTACTTC. J is TRBJ2-5 and V is TRBV5-4; D is perhaps TRBD2 (6 bases). The CDR3 loop spans 16 amino acids. Trimming cost V 2 bases and J 1 base, with 15 bases left between them. Germline V CDR1 and CDR2: SGHNT, YYREEE (reference sequence). Based on the CDR3 plus reference TRBV5-4 and TRBJ2-5, the full variable domain is ETGVTQSPTHLIKTRGQQVTLRCSSQSGHNTVSWYQQALGQGPQFIFQYYREEENGRGNFPPRFSGLQFPNYSSELNVNALELDDSALYLCASSFISSAIQETQYFGPGTRLLVL.

The chain uses TRBV9 and TRBJ1-5, with TRBD1 as a possible D gene (5 bases). V was clipped by 3 bases and J by 3 bases, with 10 bases between them. Germline loops: CDR1 SGDLS, CDR2 YYNGEE. The CDR3 has 14 residues. The CDR3 here is CASSAGTANQPQHF. Here the CDR3 DNA reads TGTGCCAGCAGCGCCGGGACTGCCAATCAGCCCCAGCATTTT.

The V gene is TRBV9, the J gene TRBJ2-7; 7 bases line up with TRBD2. Germline V gene data show CDR1 as SGDLS and CDR2 as YYNGEE. The CDR3 extends over 14 amino acids. Trimming cost V 0 bases and J 7 bases; bases outside gene matches: 7. The CDR3 sequence: CASSVAGGFGEQYF. CDR3 coding DNA: TGTGCCAGCAGCGTAGCGGGAGGCTTCGGGGAGCAGTACTTC.

This clone was seen a few times. The chain is built from TRBV11-2 and TRBJ2-1, with 12 positions matching TRBD2. The junction had 2 bases not matched to a gene; V was cut back by 4 bases and J by 4 bases. Germline CDR1 is SGHAT and CDR2 is FQNNGV. The CDR3 contains 15 residues. CDR3 loop: CASSSGLAGYNEQFF. CDR3 nucleotides: TGTGCCAGCAGCTCAGGACTAGCGGGGTACAATGAGCAGTTCTTC.

The chain carries TRBV18 and TRBJ1-4; no clear D. The CDR3 has 13 residues. Trimming took 5 bases from V and 5 from J, leaving 9 bases between them. The germline gives CDR1 KGHSH, CDR2 LQKENI. The CDR3 bases are TGTGCCAGCTCAGACGGAGTGAATGAAAAACTGTTTTTT. Translated, it gives CASSDGVNEKLFF.

The rearrangement uses TRBV5-5 and TRBJ2-7; 12 bases fit TRBD2. CDR3 length: 15 amino acids. Germline CDR1 is SGHKS and CDR2 is YYEKEE (reference sequence). J gave up 5 bases and V 3 bases, and 6 bases lay outside the gene matches. CDR3: CASSSMTSGSDEQYF. CDR3 in DNA: TGTGCCAGCAGCTCGATGACTAGCGGGAGTGACGAGCAGTACTTC.

The chain links TRBV19 to TRBJ2-5; 11 positions agree with TRBD1. Germline V CDR1 and CDR2: LNHDA, SQIVND (reference sequence). V lost 3 bases, J lost 11 bases, and 8 bases stayed unmatched. The CDR3 sequence is 14 residues long. The CDR3 DNA reads as TGTGCCAGTAGTATCCGCGGACAGGGGGCTGTGCAGTACTTC. Translating gives CASSIRGQGAVQYF.

The chain is built from TRBV9 and TRBJ1-4; 7 nucleotides align to TRBD1. Per germline, CDR1 SGDLS and CDR2 YYNGEE. The CDR3 covers 16 residues. V shed 3 bases and J 10 bases; nucleotides not matched to a gene: 15. CDR3 in amino acids: CASSDTQGEIAGKLFF. DNA for the CDR3: TGTGCCAGCAGCGACACCCAGGGGGAGATCGCGGGAAAACTGTTTTTT.

This clone was recorded only once. This chain uses TRBV7-9 with TRBJ1-4, with D maybe TRBD1 (5 bases). The V end was cut by 4 bases, the J end by 4 bases, with 13 bases between. Germline CDR1 and CDR2: SEHNR and FQNEAQ (reference sequence). There are 15 residues in the CDR3. Written as DNA, the CDR3 is TGTGCCAGCAGCTCAAGCCAGGGCCTTAATGAAAAACTGTTTTTT. This gives the protein CASSSSQGLNEKLFF.

The V gene is TRBV5-6, the J gene TRBJ1-1; 10 positions match TRBD1. The CDR3 is made up of 13 amino acids. Germline CDR1 is SGHDT and CDR2 is YYEEEE. Losses at the gene ends were 3 bases for V and 4 bases for J; bases not matched to a gene: 0. CDR3 region: CASSWDRGTEAFF. The DNA of the CDR3 is TGTGCCAGCAGCTGGGACAGGGGCACTGAAGCTTTCTTT.

The chain joins TRBV7-2 to TRBJ2-4; D is unclear. V lost 2 bases to trimming and J lost 2 bases, with 4 bases between them. The CDR3 has 13 residues. Germline values: CDR1 SGHTA, CDR2 FQGNSA. CDR3 region: CASSLTPKNIQYF. The CDR3 DNA reads as TGTGCCAGCAGCTTAACACCCAAAAACATTCAGTACTTC.

The chain recombines TRBV19 with TRBJ2-1; possible D gene TRBD2, 5 bases. V lost 2 bases, J lost 4 bases, and 15 bases lay in between. This CDR3 contains 16 residues. Per the germline V gene, CDR1 is LNHDA and CDR2 is SQIVND (reference sequence). The CDR3 sequence: CASSIYQRTDYNEQFF. CDR3 DNA: TGTGCCAGTAGTATATATCAGCGGACTGATTACAATGAGCAGTTCTTC.

The V gene is TRBV6-5, the J gene TRBJ2-7; D unclear. This CDR3 contains 13 residues. Germline V gene lookup returns CDR1 MNHEY and CDR2 SVGAGI. The V gene lost 5 bases and the J gene lost 0 bases, with 8 bases spanning the gap. For the CDR3, the DNA is TGTGCCAGCAGTGAAGAGGTCTCCTACGAGCAGTACTTC. This encodes CASSEEVSYEQYF.

The chain couples TRBV28 to TRBJ1-2; D gene unclear. Germline V CDR1 and CDR2: MDHEN, SYDVKM. The V end was cut by 9 bases, the J end by 4 bases, with 15 bases between. CDR3 size: 13 residues. For the CDR3, the DNA is TGTGCCAGTACGGAGGCAGGCCCCTATGGCTACACCTTC. Translating gives CASTEAGPYGYTF.

This chain links TRBV2 with TRBJ2-7; tentatively, D is TRBD2 (6 bases). V dropped 2 bases and J dropped 0 bases, with 14 bases sitting between them. Looked up from germline, CDR1 is SNHLY and CDR2 is FYNNEI. This CDR3 is built from 16 residues. The CDR3 here is CASSEPGAGRSYEQYF. The CDR3 DNA reads as TGTGCCAGCAGTGAACCCGGCGCGGGACGCTCCTACGAGCAGTACTTC. The entire variable domain, with the rest obtained from reference TRBV2 and TRBJ2-7, is as follows: EPEVTQTPSHQVTQMGQEVILRCVPISNHLYFYWYRQILGQKVEFLVSFYNNEISEKSEIFDDQFSVERPDGSNFTLKIRSTKLEDSAMYFCASSEPGAGRSYEQYFGPGTRLTVT.

V is TRBV19 and J is TRBJ1-1; 9 bases align to TRBD1. The germline gives CDR1 LNHDA, CDR2 SQIVND (reference sequence). The CDR3 runs to 17 residues. V lost 5 bases, J lost 0 bases, and 10 bases stayed unmatched. The CDR3 region is CASSLPGTGRMNTEAFF. The CDR3 DNA sequence: TGTGCCAGTAGTCTCCCCGGGACAGGGCGTATGAACACTGAAGCTTTCTTT.

V usage is TRBV5-4 and J usage is TRBJ2-7, with 9 positions matching TRBD1. The CDR3 has 15 amino acids. V lost 4 bases to trimming and J lost 2 bases; unmatched junction nucleotides: 7. CDR1 is SGHNT and CDR2 is YYREEE in the germline V gene (reference sequence). The CDR3, as DNA: TGTGCCAGCAGCCACGGGACAGGGAGAGCCTACGAGCAGTACTTC. It specifies CASSHGTGRAYEQYF.

This clone was seen only once. The rearrangement uses TRBV28 and TRBJ1-4; 7 positions match TRBD1. The CDR3 is 16 amino acids. V lost 5 bases and J lost 8; bases outside the gene matches: 14. Germline CDR1 and CDR2: MDHEN and SYDVKM. The CDR3 here is CASSVVPGQDGEKLFF. CDR3 DNA sequence: TGTGCCAGCAGTGTTGTACCCGGACAGGATGGGGAAAAACTGTTTTTT.

This clone was counted between two and nine times. V gene TRBV11-2 combines with J gene TRBJ1-2, with D maybe TRBD1 (6 bases). V was trimmed by 1 base and J by 7 bases, leaving 13 bases between them. Germline V CDR1 and CDR2: SGHAT, FQNNGV. This CDR3 is 14 amino acids long. CDR3 nucleotides: TGTGCCAGCAGCTTAGTTCAGGGGTTGGGTGGCTACACCTTC. Translated, it gives CASSLVQGLGGYTF.

This clone was recorded only once. The rearrangement links TRBV7-2 to TRBJ2-2; TRBD2 aligns across 10 bases. Germline V gene sequence: CDR1 SGHTA, CDR2 FQGNSA. This CDR3 region has 15 residues. Trimming took 5 bases from V and 5 from J; bases not matched to a gene: 5. CDR3 sequence reads: CASSPPGLATGELFF. CDR3 nucleotide sequence: TGTGCCAGCAGCCCCCCGGGACTAGCGACCGGGGAGCTGTTTTTT.

The rearrangement uses TRBV27 and TRBJ2-7; TRBD2 matches 7 bases. CDR3 size: 15 residues. The ends lost 0 bases at V and 4 bases at J; junction bases unmatched: 6. Per germline, CDR1 MNHEY and CDR2 SMNVEV (reference sequence). As DNA, the CDR3 is TGTGCCAGCAGTTTATCCGGCGGGAGAGGATACGAGCAGTACTTC. It codes for CASSLSGGRGYEQYF.

This chain connects TRBV11-2 to TRBJ2-7; 7 nucleotides agree with TRBD1. Germline CDR1 and CDR2: SGHAT and FQNNGV. Losses at the gene ends were 1 base for V and 7 bases for J; bases not matched to a gene: 10. The CDR3 is 15 amino acids. The CDR3 nucleotides are TGTGCCAGCAGCTTAGTGACAGGGCCCCCAGGGGAGCAGTACTTC. This gives the protein CASSLVTGPPGEQYF.

The chain recombines TRBV7-9 with TRBJ2-1; no reliable D call. CDR3 length equals 12 residues. Per the germline V gene, CDR1 is SEHNR and CDR2 is FQNEAQ (reference sequence). V lost 5 bases, J lost 10 bases, and 12 bases lay in between. CDR3 in amino acids: CASSRVYREQFF. DNA of the CDR3: TGTGCCAGCAGCCGAGTATACAGAGAGCAGTTCTTC.

The gene calls are TRBV27 and TRBJ2-7; the D gene is possibly TRBD2 (6 bases). V was clipped by 4 bases and J by 5 bases, with 15 bases between them. Germline lookup yields CDR1 MNHEY and CDR2 SMNVEV (reference sequence). The CDR3 spans 14 residues. The CDR3 loop reads CASSSRGTSHEQYF. For the CDR3, the DNA is TGTGCCAGCAGTTCCCGGGGGACGTCCCACGAGCAGTACTTC.

The J gene is TRBJ2-1, the V gene TRBV5-4; 10 nucleotides agree with TRBD2. The CDR3 sequence is 15 residues long. Germline CDR1 reads SGHNT; CDR2 reads YYREEE (reference sequence). The junction had 1 base not matched to a gene; V was cut back by 2 bases and J by 2 bases. The CDR3 sequence: CASSLLAGTYNEQFF. CDR3 coding DNA: TGTGCCAGCAGCTTACTAGCGGGAACCTACAATGAGCAGTTCTTC. Combining the CDR3 with reference TRBV5-4 and TRBJ2-1 gives the whole variable domain ETGVTQSPTHLIKTRGQQVTLRCSSQSGHNTVSWYQQALGQGPQFIFQYYREEENGRGNFPPRFSGLQFPNYSSELNVNALELDDSALYLCASSLLAGTYNEQFFGPGTRLTVL.

The V gene is TRBV12-5, the J gene TRBJ1-1; D gene ambiguous. Looked up from germline, CDR1 is LGHNT and CDR2 is FRNRAP. The CDR3 has 12 residues. V lost 6 bases, J lost 5 bases, and 10 bases lay in between. CDR3 protein: CASGRDFTEAFF. The DNA of the CDR3 is TGTGCTAGTGGGAGGGATTTTACTGAAGCTTTCTTT.

This chain joins TRBV10-3 and TRBJ2-6; D perhaps matches TRBD1 (6 bases). With 4 bases removed from V and 2 bases from J, the gap between germline ends came to 6 bases. From germline, CDR1 is ENHRY and CDR2 SYGVKD. The CDR3 loop spans 14 amino acids. CDR3 residues: CAISGTAGANVLTF. CDR3 nucleotides: TGTGCCATCAGTGGGACAGCTGGGGCCAACGTCCTGACTTTC.

The chain carries TRBV4-2 and TRBJ2-7, with a tentative D call TRBD2 (5 bases). Trimming left V 4 bases short and J 4 bases short, with 14 bases between. The CDR3 sequence is 14 residues long. Germline assignment: CDR1 LGHNA and CDR2 YNFKEQ. The CDR3 loop is CASSPVRGGYEQYF. The CDR3 coding sequence is TGTGCCAGCAGCCCGGTACGGGGTGGATACGAGCAGTACTTC.